The T cell receptor (beta chain) described here comes from a study of blood T cell repertoires in COVID-19. Looking at the study overall: From T cells, B-cell-depleted T cells, or PBMCs came the material, which was cDNA or gDNA.

V trimming: 6 bases; J trimming: 6 bases; junction bases outside the gene matches: 1. The CDR3 runs to 12 residues. This clone was seen a few times. In the study's own analysis: Estimates of nucleated cell counts were drawn from the amplification of reference gene primers. Produced via immunoSEQ multiplex PCR; TCRdb's table is partial and in-frame only. That table furnishes V, J and clone size, whereas the DNA furnished D and trimming. Of 75,000 to 95,000 clones listed, roughly 80% were seen once; the top ten hold about a third. This chain connects TRBV12-3 or TRBV12-4 to TRBJ1-5; TRBD1 aligns across 8 bases. The TCR was taken from a man aged 60-69 years with COVID-19, enrolled during active disease. The specimen was peripheral blood. CDR3 amino acids: CASRQGAQPQHF. CDR3 DNA: TGTGCCAGCAGGCAGGGGGCTCAGCCCCAGCATTTT.